Below are 21 T cell receptor beta chains sequenced from a single sample in a study of blood T cell repertoires in COVID-19. Sequencing was performed with immunoSEQ multiplex PCR; in TCRdb, only in-frame clones are kept and a portion is missing. The table lists roughly 66,000 clones, roughly 82% of them singletons, with under 7% in the top ten. The sequenced material came from peripheral blood. All receptors derive from a man between 60 and 75 years old with acute or convalescent COVID-19.

The chain uses TRBV19 and TRBJ2-7, with a tentative D call TRBD2 (7 bases). This CDR3 is built from 13 residues. CDR1 is LNHDA and CDR2 is SQIVND in the germline V gene (reference sequence). Trimming left V 4 bases short and J 7 bases short, with 14 bases between. DNA for the CDR3: TGTGCCAGTAGTAGTCGGGGGGCGGGGGAGCAGTACTTC. Amino acids: CASSSRGAGEQYF.

This chain uses TRBV3-1 (or the pseudogene TRBV3-2) with TRBJ2-3; 14 bases agree with TRBD2. Trimming at V came to 0 bases and at J to 2 bases, leaving 7 bases not matched to a gene. Germline-derived CDR1 and CDR2 are LGHDT and YNNKEL (reference sequence). The CDR3 consists of 19 residues. The CDR3 nucleotides read TGTGCCAGCAGCCAAGAAGGGGTGACTAGCGGGGGGGACACAGATACGCAGTATTTT. This gives the protein CASSQEGVTSGGDTDTQYF.

The CDR3 DNA follows: TGTGCCAGCAGCCGACAGGGACTGTCAGCCAAAAACATTCAGTACTTC. It is translated as CASSRQGLSAKNIQYF. V is TRBV6-2 or TRBV6-3 and J is TRBJ2-4; D perhaps matches TRBD1 (7 bases). V was shortened by 6 bases and J by 0 bases, with 15 bases between the two germline ends. Germline V gives CDR1 MNHEY, CDR2 SVGEGT. This CDR3 region has 16 residues.

This clone has more than one count but fewer than ten. The genes are TRBV19 and TRBJ1-4, with a possible D match to TRBD1 (5 bases). CDR1 and CDR2 from the germline V gene are LNHDA and SQIVND (reference sequence). V lost 6 bases, J lost 9 bases, and 17 bases lay in between. The CDR3 length is 14 residues. The chain's CDR3 is CASRGGTSGQKLFF. The DNA for the CDR3 is TGTGCCAGTAGGGGCGGGACGTCGGGTCAAAAACTGTTTTTT.

CDR3 nucleotide sequence: TGTGCCTGGAAATTCGGGACGGGAGGCTCTGGAAACACCATATATTTT. Protein: CAWKFGTGGSGNTIYF. The chain links TRBV30 to TRBJ1-3, with a possible D match to TRBD1 (5 bases). V lost 4 bases and J lost 0, with 16 bases in between. The CDR3 is 16 amino acids. In germline, CDR1 is GTSNPN, CDR2 SVGIG (reference sequence).

The chain carries TRBV27 and TRBJ1-6; D remains unclear. Germline V gene lookup returns CDR1 MNHEY and CDR2 SMNVEV (reference sequence). There are 15 residues in the CDR3. Trimming removed 5 bases at V and 7 bases at J, with 15 bases between. In nucleotides, the CDR3 is TGTGCCAGCAGTGTCCGCGGAGGGCTGAATTCACCCCTCCACTTT. Translated, it gives CASSVRGGLNSPLHF.

The chain uses TRBV5-1 and TRBJ2-7; 11 nucleotides agree with TRBD2. This CDR3 comprises 16 residues. Germline V gene sequence: CDR1 SGHRS, CDR2 YFSETQ. With V trimmed by 5 bases and J by 3 bases, 10 bases remained unmatched. In DNA, the CDR3 is TGCGCCAGCAGTCCGGGGACTAGCGGAAGGAGCTACGAGCAGTACTTC. It specifies CASSPGTSGRSYEQYF.

The rearrangement uses TRBV5-4 and TRBJ2-1; TRBD1 matches at 8 bases. Germline CDR1 SGHNT, CDR2 YYREEE (reference sequence). Losses at the gene ends were 7 bases for V and 4 bases for J; bases not matched to a gene: 7. This CDR3 is 14 amino acids long. DNA of the CDR3: TGTGCCAGCTCAGGACAGGGAAAATACAATGAGCAGTTCTTC. Encoded protein: CASSGQGKYNEQFF. Together with reference TRBV5-4 and TRBJ2-1, the CDR3 gives the full variable domain: ETGVTQSPTHLIKTRGQQVTLRCSSQSGHNTVSWYQQALGQGPQFIFQYYREEENGRGNFPPRFSGLQFPNYSSELNVNALELDDSALYLCASSGQGKYNEQFFGPGTRLTVL.

This chain links TRBV4-3 with TRBJ2-7; perhaps TRBD2 as D (5 bases). Trimming took off 5 bases at V and 7 bases at J, with 15 bases between the two ends. The CDR3 contains 13 residues. Germline CDR1 LGHNA, CDR2 YSLEER. The CDR3 nucleotides are TGCGCCAGCAGCTCATGGGAGTCCACGGAGCAGTACTTC. Translated: CASSSWESTEQYF.

This rearrangement joins TRBV4-3 to TRBJ2-3; D remains ambiguous. CDR3 size: 13 residues. The ends were cut back, 0 bases at V and 10 bases at J, with 11 bases in the middle. In germline, CDR1 is LGHNA, CDR2 YSLEER. The CDR3 loop is CASSQELTMSQYF. CDR3 nucleotides: TGCGCCAGCAGCCAAGAGCTAACCATGTCGCAGTATTTT.

The chain links TRBV5-4 to TRBJ1-4; 7 nucleotides align to TRBD1. V lost 0 bases and J lost 8; bases outside the gene matches: 7. The CDR3 spans 15 residues. The germline gives CDR1 SGHNT, CDR2 YYREEE (reference sequence). The CDR3 nucleotides are TGTGCCAGCAGCTTGGGATTGGGGACAGAAGAAAAACTGTTTTTT. It specifies CASSLGLGTEEKLFF.

This chain connects TRBV21-1 to TRBJ2-3; the table's D call, TRBD2, has no DNA check behind it. TRBV21-1 is designated a pseudogene. The CDR3 covers 15 residues. CDR3 DNA: TGTGCCAGCAGCAAAGGGGCGGAGGCCACAGATACGCAGTATTTT. The encoded protein is CASSKGAEATDTQYF.

The DNA of the CDR3 is TGTGCCAGCAGCTTCAGGGGGTATGAGCAGTTCTTC. This encodes CASSFRGYEQFF. The J gene is TRBJ2-1, the V gene TRBV9; the match to TRBD1 covers 7 bases. Per the germline V gene, CDR1 is SGDLS and CDR2 is YYNGEE. This CDR3 has 12 residues. Trimming removed 4 bases from V and 8 bases from J; junction bases left unmatched: 3. The whole variable domain, filled in from reference TRBV9 and TRBJ2-1, reads DSGVTQTPKHLITATGQRVTLRCSPRSGDLSVYWYQQSLDQGLQFLIQYYNGEERAKGNILERFSAQQFPDLHSELNLSSLELGDSALYFCASSFRGYEQFFGPGTRLTVL.

The chain recombines TRBV30 with TRBJ2-5; D remains unclear. V lost 4 bases, J lost 5 bases, and 11 bases lay in between. Germline loops: CDR1 GTSNPN, CDR2 SVGIG (reference sequence). The CDR3 covers 12 residues. CDR3 in amino acids: CAWKDSRETQYF. DNA for the CDR3: TGTGCCTGGAAGGATTCTAGGGAGACCCAGTACTTC.

The CDR3 sequence is CASSVGGQGSGYTF. Written as DNA, the CDR3 is TGTGCCAGCAGCGTAGGGGGACAGGGGTCTGGCTACACCTTC. J is TRBJ1-2 and V is TRBV9, with 10 positions matching TRBD1. The CDR3 is 14 amino acids. Germline CDR1 SGDLS, CDR2 YYNGEE. J gave up 7 bases and V 0 bases, and 3 bases lay outside the gene matches.

This chain links TRBV15 with TRBJ1-4; a weak D match, TRBD1 (5 bases). With 0 bases removed from V and 7 bases from J, the gap between germline ends came to 15 bases. The CDR3 has 16 residues. CDR1 is LNHNV, CDR2 YYDKDF, per germline (reference sequence). The CDR3 here is CATSRDWSRVGEKLFF. The CDR3 DNA is TGTGCCACCAGCAGAGATTGGAGCAGGGTCGGTGAAAAACTGTTTTTT.

The chain couples TRBV11-2 to TRBJ2-7; 9 bases are shared with TRBD2. Trimming cost V 3 bases and J 2 bases; bases outside gene matches: 8. CDR1 and CDR2 (germline): SGHAT, FQNNGV. The CDR3 is 16 amino acids. The CDR3 is CASSLKASGVPYEQYF. The DNA of the CDR3 is TGTGCCAGCAGCTTGAAGGCTAGCGGGGTCCCCTACGAGCAGTACTTC.

The chain links TRBV6-5 to TRBJ2-1; a possible D gene is TRBD1 (6 bases). CDR1 and CDR2 (germline): MNHEY, SVGAGI. The length of the CDR3 is 15 residues. With 5 bases removed from V and 3 bases from J, the gap between germline ends came to 14 bases. The CDR3 is CASSPGTGNYNEQFF. The CDR3 nucleotides are TGTGCCAGCAGTCCAGGTACAGGGAACTACAATGAGCAGTTCTTC.

The genes are TRBV7-2 and TRBJ1-3, with D maybe TRBD1 (5 bases). The V gene lost 3 bases and the J gene lost 9 bases, with 18 bases spanning the gap. The germline gives CDR1 SGHTA, CDR2 FQGNSA. This CDR3 has 15 amino acids. The CDR3 nucleotides are TGTGCCAGCAGCTTCGCGGACACCCGCCTAGGCACCATATATTTT. This gives the protein CASSFADTRLGTIYF.

J is TRBJ2-7 and V is TRBV6-5; D remains ambiguous. This CDR3 spans 13 amino acids. Trimming removed 6 bases from V and 7 bases from J, with 16 bases in between. The germline gives CDR1 MNHEY, CDR2 SVGAGI. CDR3 sequence reads: CASRFPSSTEQYF. CDR3 nucleotides: TGTGCCAGCAGGTTTCCATCAAGCACTGAGCAGTACTTC.

The rearrangement links TRBV2 to TRBJ2-5, with a possible D match to TRBD2 (7 bases). Germline V lookup: CDR1 SNHLY, CDR2 FYNNEI. The CDR3 runs to 15 residues. Trimming shortened V by 7 bases and J by 2 bases, and 17 bases separated the two germline ends. The CDR3 is CASKGRGHSQETQYF. The CDR3 bases are TGTGCCAGCAAAGGGAGGGGACACTCACAAGAGACCCAGTACTTC. Filled out from reference TRBV2 and TRBJ2-5, the complete variable domain reads EPEVTQTPSHQVTQMGQEVILRCVPISNHLYFYWYRQILGQKVEFLVSFYNNEISEKSEIFDDQFSVERPDGSNFTLKIRSTKLEDSAMYFCASKGRGHSQETQYFGPGTRLLVL.